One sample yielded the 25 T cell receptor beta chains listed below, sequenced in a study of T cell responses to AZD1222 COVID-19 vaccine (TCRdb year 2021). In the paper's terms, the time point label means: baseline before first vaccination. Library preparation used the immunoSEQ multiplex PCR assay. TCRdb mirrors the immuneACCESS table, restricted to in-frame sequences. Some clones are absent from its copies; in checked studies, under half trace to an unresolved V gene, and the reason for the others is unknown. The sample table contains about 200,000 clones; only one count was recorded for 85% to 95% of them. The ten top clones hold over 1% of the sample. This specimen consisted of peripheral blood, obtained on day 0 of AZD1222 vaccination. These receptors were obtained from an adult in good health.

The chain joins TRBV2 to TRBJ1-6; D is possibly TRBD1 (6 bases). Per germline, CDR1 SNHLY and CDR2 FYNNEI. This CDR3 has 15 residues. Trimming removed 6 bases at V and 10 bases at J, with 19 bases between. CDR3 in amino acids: CASRGEGVRNSPLHF. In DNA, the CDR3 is TGTGCCAGCAGGGGGGAGGGGGTCCGCAACTCACCCCTCCACTTT.

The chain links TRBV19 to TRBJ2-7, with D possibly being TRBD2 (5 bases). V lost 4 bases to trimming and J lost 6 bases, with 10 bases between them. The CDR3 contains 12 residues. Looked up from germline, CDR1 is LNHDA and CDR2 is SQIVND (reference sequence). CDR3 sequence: CASSKRESEQYF. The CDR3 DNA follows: TGTGCCAGTAGTAAGAGGGAGTCCGAGCAGTACTTC.

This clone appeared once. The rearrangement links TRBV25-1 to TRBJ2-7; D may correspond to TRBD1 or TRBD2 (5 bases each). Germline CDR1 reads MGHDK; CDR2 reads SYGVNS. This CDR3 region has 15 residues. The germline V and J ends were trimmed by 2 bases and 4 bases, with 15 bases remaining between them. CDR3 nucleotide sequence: TGTGCCAGCAGTGAAGGACACGGGAAGACTTACGAGCAGTACTTC. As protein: CASSEGHGKTYEQYF.

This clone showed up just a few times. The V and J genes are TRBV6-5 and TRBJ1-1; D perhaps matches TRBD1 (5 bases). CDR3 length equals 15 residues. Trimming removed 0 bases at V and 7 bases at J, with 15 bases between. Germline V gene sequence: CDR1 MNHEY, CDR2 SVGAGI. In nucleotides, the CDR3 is TGTGCCAGCAGTTACTCCCGAGGGGCGTCTGTTGAAGCTTTCTTT. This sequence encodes CASSYSRGASVEAFF.

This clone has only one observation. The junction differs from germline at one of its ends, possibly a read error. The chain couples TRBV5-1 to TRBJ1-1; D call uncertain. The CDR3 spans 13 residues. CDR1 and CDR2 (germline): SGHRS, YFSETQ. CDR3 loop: CASSWVGNAEAFF. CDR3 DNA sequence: TGCGCCAGCAGCTGGGTGGGGAACGCTGAAGCTTTCTTT.

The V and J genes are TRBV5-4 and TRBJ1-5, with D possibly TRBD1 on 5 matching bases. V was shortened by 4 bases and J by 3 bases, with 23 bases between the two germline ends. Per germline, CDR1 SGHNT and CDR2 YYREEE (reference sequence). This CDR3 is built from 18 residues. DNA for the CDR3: TGTGCCAGCAGCGAAGCTCGGGGGTTGAGGGATGACAATCAGCCCCAGCATTTT. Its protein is CASSEARGLRDDNQPQHF.

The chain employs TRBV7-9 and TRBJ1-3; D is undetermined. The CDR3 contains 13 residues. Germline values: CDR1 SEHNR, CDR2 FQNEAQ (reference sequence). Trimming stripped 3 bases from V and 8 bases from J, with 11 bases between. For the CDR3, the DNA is TGTGCCAGCAGCTTTGCGGGTGAAGACACCATATATTTT. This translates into CASSFAGEDTIYF.

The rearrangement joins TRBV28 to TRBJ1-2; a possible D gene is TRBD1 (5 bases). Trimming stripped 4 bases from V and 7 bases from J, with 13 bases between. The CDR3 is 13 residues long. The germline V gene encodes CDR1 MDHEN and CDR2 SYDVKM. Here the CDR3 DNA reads TGTGCCAGCAGTTCTCAGGGTCCCTCTGGCTACACCTTC. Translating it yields CASSSQGPSGYTF.

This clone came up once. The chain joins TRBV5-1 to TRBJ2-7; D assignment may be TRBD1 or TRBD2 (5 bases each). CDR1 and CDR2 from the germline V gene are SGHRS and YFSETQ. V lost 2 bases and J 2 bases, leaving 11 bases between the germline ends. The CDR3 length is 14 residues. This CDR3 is CASSFRDGTYEQYF. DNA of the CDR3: TGCGCCAGCAGCTTCCGGGACGGGACCTACGAGCAGTACTTC. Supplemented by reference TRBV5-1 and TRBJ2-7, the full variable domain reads KAGVTQTPRYLIKTRGQQVTLSCSPISGHRSVSWYQQTPGQGLQFLFEYFSETQRNKGNFPGRFSGRQFSNSRSEMNVSTLELGDSALYLCASSFRDGTYEQYFGPGTRLTVT.

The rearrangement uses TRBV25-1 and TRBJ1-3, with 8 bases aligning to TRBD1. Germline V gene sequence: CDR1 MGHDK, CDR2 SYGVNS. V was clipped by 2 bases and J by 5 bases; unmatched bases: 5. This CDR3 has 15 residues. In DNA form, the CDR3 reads TGTGCCAGCAGTGAAAAGGCAGGGGGCAGAAACACCATATATTTT. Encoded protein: CASSEKAGGRNTIYF.

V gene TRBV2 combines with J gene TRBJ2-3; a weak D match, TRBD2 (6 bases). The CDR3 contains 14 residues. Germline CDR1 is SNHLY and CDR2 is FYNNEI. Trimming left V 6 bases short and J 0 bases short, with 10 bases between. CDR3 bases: TGTGCCAGCAGGGGCGGACTAAGCACAGATACGCAGTATTTT. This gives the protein CASRGGLSTDTQYF.

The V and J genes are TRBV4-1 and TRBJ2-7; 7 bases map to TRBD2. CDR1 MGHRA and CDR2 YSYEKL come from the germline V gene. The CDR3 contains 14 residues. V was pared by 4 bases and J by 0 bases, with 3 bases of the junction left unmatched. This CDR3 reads CASSLAGVSYEQYF. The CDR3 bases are TGCGCCAGCAGCCTGGCGGGGGTCTCCTACGAGCAGTACTTC.

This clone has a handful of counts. Here the CDR3 reads CASSRPSWEDYYEQYF. CDR3 coding DNA: TGTGCCAGCAGCCGCCCCTCGTGGGAGGATTATTACGAGCAGTACTTC. The rearrangement uses TRBV28 and TRBJ2-7, with D possibly being TRBD2 (6 bases). This CDR3 has 16 residues. The V end was cut by 6 bases, the J end by 4 bases, with 22 bases between. Germline V CDR1 and CDR2: MDHEN, SYDVKM.

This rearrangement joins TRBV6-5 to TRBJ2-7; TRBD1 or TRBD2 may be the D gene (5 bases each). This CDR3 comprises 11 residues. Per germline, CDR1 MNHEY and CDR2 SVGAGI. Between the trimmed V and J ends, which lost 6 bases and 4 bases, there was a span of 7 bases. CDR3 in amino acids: CASSEGYEQYF. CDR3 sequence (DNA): TGTGCCAGCAGCGAGGGGTACGAGCAGTACTTC.

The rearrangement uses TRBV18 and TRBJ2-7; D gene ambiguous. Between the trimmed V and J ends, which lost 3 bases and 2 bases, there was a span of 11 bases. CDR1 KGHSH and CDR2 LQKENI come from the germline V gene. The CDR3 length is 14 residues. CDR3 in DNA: TGTGCCAGCTCACCTATGGCCTCCCCCTACGAGCAGTACTTC. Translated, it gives CASSPMASPYEQYF.

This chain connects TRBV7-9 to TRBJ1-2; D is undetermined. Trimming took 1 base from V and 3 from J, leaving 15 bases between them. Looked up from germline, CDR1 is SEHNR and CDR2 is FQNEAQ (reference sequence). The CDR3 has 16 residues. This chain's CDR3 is CASSLDSGVRDYGYTF. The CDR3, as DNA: TGTGCCAGCAGCTTAGACAGTGGCGTTCGAGACTATGGCTACACCTTC.

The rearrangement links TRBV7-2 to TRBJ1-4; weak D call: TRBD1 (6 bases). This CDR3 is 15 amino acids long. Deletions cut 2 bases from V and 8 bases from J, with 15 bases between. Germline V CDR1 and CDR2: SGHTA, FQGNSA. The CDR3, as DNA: TGTGCCAGCAGCTTATCAAGGGGGACGGGGGAAAAACTGTTTTTT. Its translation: CASSLSRGTGEKLFF.

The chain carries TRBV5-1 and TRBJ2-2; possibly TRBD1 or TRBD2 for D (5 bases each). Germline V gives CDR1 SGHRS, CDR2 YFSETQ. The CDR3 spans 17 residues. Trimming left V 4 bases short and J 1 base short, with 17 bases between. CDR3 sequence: CASSAVTGTVNTGELFF. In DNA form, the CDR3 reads TGCGCCAGCAGCGCGGTAACCGGGACGGTGAACACCGGGGAGCTGTTTTTT. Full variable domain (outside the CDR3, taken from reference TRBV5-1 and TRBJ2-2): KAGVTQTPRYLIKTRGQQVTLSCSPISGHRSVSWYQQTPGQGLQFLFEYFSETQRNKGNFPGRFSGRQFSNSRSEMNVSTLELGDSALYLCASSAVTGTVNTGELFFGEGSRLTVL.

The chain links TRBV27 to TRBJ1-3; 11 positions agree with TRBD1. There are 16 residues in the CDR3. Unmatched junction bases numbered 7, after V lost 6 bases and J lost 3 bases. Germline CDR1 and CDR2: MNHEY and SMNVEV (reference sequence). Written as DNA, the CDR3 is TGTGCCAGCAGCCGGACAGGGGGCTTTGGTGGAAACACCATATATTTT. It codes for CASSRTGGFGGNTIYF.

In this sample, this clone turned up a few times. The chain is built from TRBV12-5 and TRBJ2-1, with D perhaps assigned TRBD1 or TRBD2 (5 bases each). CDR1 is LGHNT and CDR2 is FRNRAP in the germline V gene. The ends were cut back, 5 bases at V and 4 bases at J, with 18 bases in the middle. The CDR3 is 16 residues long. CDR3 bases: TGTGCTAGTGGTGGGGCCCGGGGCCGGGGTTACAATGAGCAGTTCTTC. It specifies CASGGARGRGYNEQFF. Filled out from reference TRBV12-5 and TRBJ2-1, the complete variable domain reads DARVTQTPRHKVTEMGQEVTMRCQPILGHNTVFWYRQTMMQGLELLAYFRNRAPLDDSGMPKDRFSAEMPDATLATLKIQPSEPRDSAVYFCASGGARGRGYNEQFFGPGTRLTVL.

The CDR3 spells CASSSGLAAAYNEQFF. In nucleotides, the CDR3 is TGCGCCAGCAGCTCCGGACTAGCTGCGGCCTACAATGAGCAGTTCTTC. This sequence joins TRBV5-1 and TRBJ2-1; 8 nucleotides line up with TRBD2. Germline V gives CDR1 SGHRS, CDR2 YFSETQ. The ends lost 3 bases at V and 2 bases at J; junction bases unmatched: 7. The CDR3 length is 16 residues.

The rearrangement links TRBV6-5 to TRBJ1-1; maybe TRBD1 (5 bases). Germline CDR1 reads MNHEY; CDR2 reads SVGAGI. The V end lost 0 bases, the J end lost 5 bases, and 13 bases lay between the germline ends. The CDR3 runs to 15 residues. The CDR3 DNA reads TGTGCCAGCAGTTACTCAGCTATGGGGGGGACTGAAGCTTTCTTT. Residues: CASSYSAMGGTEAFF.

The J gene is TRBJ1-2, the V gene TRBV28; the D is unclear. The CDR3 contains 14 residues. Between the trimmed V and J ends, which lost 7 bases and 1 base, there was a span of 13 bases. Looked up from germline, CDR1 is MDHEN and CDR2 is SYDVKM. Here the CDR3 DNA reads TGTGCCAGCACCCCAGAGGACGGTAACTATGGCTACACCTTC. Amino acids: CASTPEDGNYGYTF.

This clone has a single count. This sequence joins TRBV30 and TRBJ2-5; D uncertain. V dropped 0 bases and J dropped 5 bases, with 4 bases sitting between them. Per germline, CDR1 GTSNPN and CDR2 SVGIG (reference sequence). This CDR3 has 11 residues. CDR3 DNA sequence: TGTGCCTGGAGTGTTCCGGAGACCCAGTACTTC. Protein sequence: CAWSVPETQYF.

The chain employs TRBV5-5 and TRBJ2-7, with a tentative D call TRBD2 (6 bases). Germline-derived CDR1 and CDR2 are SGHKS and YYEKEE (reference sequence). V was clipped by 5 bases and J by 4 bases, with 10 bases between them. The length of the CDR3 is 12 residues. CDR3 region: CASREGPYEQYF. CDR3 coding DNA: TGTGCCAGCAGGGAGGGCCCTTACGAGCAGTACTTC.